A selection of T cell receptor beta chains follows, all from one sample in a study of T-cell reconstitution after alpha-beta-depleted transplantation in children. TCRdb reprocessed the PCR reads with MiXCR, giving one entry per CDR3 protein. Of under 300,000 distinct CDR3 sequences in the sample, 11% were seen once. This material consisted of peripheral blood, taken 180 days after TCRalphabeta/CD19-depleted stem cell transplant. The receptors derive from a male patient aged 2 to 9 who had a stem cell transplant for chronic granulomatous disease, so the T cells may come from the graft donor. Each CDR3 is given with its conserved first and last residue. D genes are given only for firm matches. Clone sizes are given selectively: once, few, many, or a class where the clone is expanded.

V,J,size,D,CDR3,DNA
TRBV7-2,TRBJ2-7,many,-,CASSPTQGYEQYF,TGTGCCAGCAGCCCAACCCAGGGGTACGAGCAGTACTTC
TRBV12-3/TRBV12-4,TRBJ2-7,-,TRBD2,CACSFLAGDHEQYF,TGTGCCTGCAGTTTTCTAGCGGGAGACCACGAGCAGTACTTC
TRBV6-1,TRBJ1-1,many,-,CASSLTEMNTEAFF,TGTGCCAGCAGTCTAACAGAAATGAACACTGAAGCTTTCTTT
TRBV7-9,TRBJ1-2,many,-,CASSFDQGGGYTF,TGTGCCAGCAGCTTTGATCAGGGTGGGGGCTACACCTTC
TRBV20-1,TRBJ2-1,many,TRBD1,CSARRDRGSYNEQFF,TGCAGTGCTAGGCGGGACAGGGGGTCCTACAATGAGCAGTTCTTC
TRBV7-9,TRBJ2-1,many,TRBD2,CASSSSGVNEQFF,TGTGCCAGCAGCTCCAGCGGGGTCAATGAGCAGTTCTTC
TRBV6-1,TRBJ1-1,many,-,CASRTVQAYTEAFF,TGTGCCAGCAGAACAGTCCAGGCGTACACTGAAGCTTTCTTT
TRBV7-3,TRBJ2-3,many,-,CASSLGVGYTDTQYF,TGTGCCAGCAGCTTAGGGGTGGGGTACACAGATACGCAGTATTTT
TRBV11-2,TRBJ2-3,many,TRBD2,CASSLGLAGVSDTQYF,TGTGCCAGCAGTTTAGGACTAGCGGGGGTCTCAGATACGCAGTATTTT
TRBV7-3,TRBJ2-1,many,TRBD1,CASSKDRGYNEQFF,TGTGCCAGCAGTAAGGACAGGGGCTACAATGAGCAGTTCTTC
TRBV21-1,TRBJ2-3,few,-,CASGKRAPPNASYTQYF,TGTGCCAGCGGAAAGAGGGCCCCCCCCAATGCATCTTATACGCAGTATTTT
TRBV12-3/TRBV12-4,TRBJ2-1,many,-,CATEAAYNEQFF,TGTGCCACTGAGGCTGCCTACAATGAGCAGTTCTTC
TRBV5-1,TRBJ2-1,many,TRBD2,CASSLNSAFTSGRRLNEQFF,TGCGCCAGCAGCTTGAATTCGGCTTTTACTAGCGGGCGAAGGTTGAATGAGCAGTTCTTC
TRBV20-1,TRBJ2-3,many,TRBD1,CSAIGTAVDTQYF,TGCAGTGCCATCGGGACAGCCGTAGATACGCAGTATTTT
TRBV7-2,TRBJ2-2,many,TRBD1,CASSLDRVVGELFF,TGTGCCAGCAGTTTGGACAGGGTGGTCGGGGAGCTGTTTTTT
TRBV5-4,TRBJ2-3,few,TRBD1,CASSWGQGSTDTQYF,TGTGCCAGCAGCTGGGGACAGGGGTCGACAGATACGCAGTATTTT
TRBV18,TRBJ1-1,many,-,CASSPWEGERAFF,TGTGCCAGCTCACCATGGGAAGGGGAAAGAGCTTTCTTT
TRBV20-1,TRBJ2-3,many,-,CSARDGSAGADTQYF,TGCAGTGCTAGAGATGGATCGGCAGGTGCAGATACGCAGTATTTT
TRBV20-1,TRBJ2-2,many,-,CSAREWTSDTGELFF,TGCAGTGCTAGAGAGTGGACTTCCGACACCGGGGAGCTGTTTTTT
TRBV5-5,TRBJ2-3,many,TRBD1,CASSLDRGRVTDTQYF,TGTGCCAGCAGCCTAGACAGGGGGCGCGTCACAGATACGCAGTATTTT
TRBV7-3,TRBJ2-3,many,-,CASSLVGDGTDTQYF,TGTGCCAGCAGCTTAGTGGGGGATGGCACAGATACGCAGTATTTT
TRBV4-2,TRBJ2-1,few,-,CASTFSQGSYNEQFF,TGTGCCAGCACCTTTTCACAGGGATCCTACAATGAGCAGTTCTTC
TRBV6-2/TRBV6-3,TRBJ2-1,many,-,CASSYMAWAGHSYNEQFF,TGTGCCAGCAGTTACATGGCCTGGGCGGGGCACTCCTACAATGAGCAGTTCTTC
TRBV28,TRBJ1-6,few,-,CASSFRAGSPLWSGITYNSPLHF,TGTGCCAGCAGTTTCAGGGCAGGGTCTCCACTTTGGTCGGGAATAACCTATAATTCACCCCTCCACTTT
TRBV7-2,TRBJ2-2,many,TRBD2,CASSTSSGMGTGELFF,TGTGCCAGCAGCACATCTAGCGGGATGGGCACCGGGGAGCTGTTTTTT
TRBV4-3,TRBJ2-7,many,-,CASSQASRGGDEQYF,TGCGCCAGCAGCCAAGCCTCCCGGGGCGGCGACGAGCAGTACTTC
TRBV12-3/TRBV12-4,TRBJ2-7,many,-,CASSRYNEQYF,TGTGCCAGCAGCCGATATAACGAGCAGTACTTC
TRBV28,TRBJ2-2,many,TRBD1,CASSPPRGMAGELFF,TGTGCCAGCAGCCCCCCCAGGGGGATGGCCGGGGAGCTGTTTTTT
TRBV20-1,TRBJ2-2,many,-,CSARSGITTGELFF,TGCAGTGCTAGAAGCGGAATAACCACCGGGGAGCTGTTTTTT
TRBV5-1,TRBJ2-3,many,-,CASSLVQNTDTQYF,TGCGCCAGCAGCTTGGTTCAGAATACAGATACGCAGTATTTT
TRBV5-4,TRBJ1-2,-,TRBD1,CASRRTGGNYGYTF,TGTGCCAGCAGACGTACAGGGGGCAACTATGGCTACACCTTC
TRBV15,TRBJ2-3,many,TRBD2,CATSRGPSGSPDTQYF,TGTGCCACCAGCAGAGGACCTAGCGGGAGCCCAGATACGCAGTATTTT
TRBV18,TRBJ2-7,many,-,CASSPRAGSSYEQYF,TGTGCCAGCTCACCCAGGGCAGGAAGCTCCTACGAGCAGTACTTC
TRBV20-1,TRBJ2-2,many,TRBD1,CSAVRQGSNTGELFF,TGCAGTGCTGTGCGACAGGGGTCGAACACCGGGGAGCTGTTTTTT
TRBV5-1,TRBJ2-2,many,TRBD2,CASSAEGLVGTGELFF,TGCGCCAGCAGCGCAGAGGGACTAGTGGGGACCGGGGAGCTGTTTTTT
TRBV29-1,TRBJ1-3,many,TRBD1,CSVGTGGSGNTIYF,TGCAGCGTAGGGACAGGGGGCTCTGGAAACACCATATATTTT
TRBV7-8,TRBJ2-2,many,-,CASSLARDLTYTGELFF,TGTGCCAGCAGCTTAGCCAGGGACTTGACATACACCGGGGAGCTGTTTTTT
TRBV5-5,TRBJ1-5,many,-,CASSLDGGQPQHF,TGTGCCAGCAGCTTAGACGGAGGTCAGCCCCAGCATTTT
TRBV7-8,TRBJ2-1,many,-,CASSLAGDYNEQFF,TGTGCCAGCAGCTTAGCGGGAGACTACAATGAGCAGTTCTTC
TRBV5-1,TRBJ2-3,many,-,CASSPGVSGSTDTQYF,TGCGCCAGCAGCCCGGGGGTTAGCGGAAGCACAGATACGCAGTATTTT
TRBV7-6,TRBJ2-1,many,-,CASSLASPAGRFYNEQFF,TGTGCCAGCAGCTTAGCGAGTCCTGCGGGACGGTTCTACAATGAGCAGTTCTTC
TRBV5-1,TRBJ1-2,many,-,CASSRGEESVYTF,TGCGCCAGCAGCCGGGGGGAAGAGAGCGTCTACACCTTC
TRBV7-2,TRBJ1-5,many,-,CASSLGAGSGKQPQHF,TGTGCCAGCAGCCTAGGGGCGGGGAGTGGGAAGCAGCCCCAGCATTTT
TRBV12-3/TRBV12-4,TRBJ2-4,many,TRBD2,CASSLVPSGLAKNIQYF,TGTGCCAGCAGTTTAGTCCCTAGCGGGCTAGCCAAAAACATTCAGTACTTC
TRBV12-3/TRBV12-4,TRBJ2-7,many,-,CASSFFRAYEQYF,TGTGCCAGCAGTTTTTTTAGGGCCTACGAGCAGTACTTC
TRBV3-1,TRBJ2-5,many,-,CASRRPGQPQETQYF,TGTGCCAGCAGACGGCCGGGACAACCACAAGAGACCCAGTACTTC
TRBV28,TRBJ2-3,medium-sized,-,CASHFEGLPDTQYF,TGTGCCAGCCATTTCGAGGGGTTGCCAGATACGCAGTATTTT
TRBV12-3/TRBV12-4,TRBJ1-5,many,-,CASTLRSGVGQPQHF,TGTGCCAGCACCCTAAGATCCGGAGTTGGTCAGCCCCAGCATTTT
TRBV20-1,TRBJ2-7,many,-,CSARGEVSYEQYF,TGCAGTGCTAGAGGCGAGGTTAGCTACGAGCAGTACTTC
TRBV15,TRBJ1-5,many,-,CATSREAWGNQPQHF,TGTGCCACCAGCAGAGAGGCTTGGGGAAATCAGCCCCAGCATTTT
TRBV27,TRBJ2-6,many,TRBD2,CASSRLAGVPSGANVLTF,TGTGCCAGCAGCAGACTAGCGGGGGTTCCCTCTGGGGCCAACGTCCTGACTTTC
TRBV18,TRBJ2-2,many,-,CASSPQGPNTGELFF,TGTGCCAGCTCACCACAGGGGCCGAACACCGGGGAGCTGTTTTTT
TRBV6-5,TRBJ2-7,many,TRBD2,CASRRTSAYEQYF,TGTGCCAGCAGAAGGACTAGCGCCTACGAGCAGTACTTC
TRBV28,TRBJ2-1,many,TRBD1,CASRPTGQGGNEQFF,TGTGCCAGCAGGCCGACAGGGCAGGGTGGCAATGAGCAGTTCTTC
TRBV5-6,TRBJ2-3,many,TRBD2,CASSSLGGSVPGTDTQYF,TGTGCCAGCAGCTCCCTCGGCGGGAGTGTGCCGGGCACAGATACGCAGTATTTT